The TCR beta chain described here comes from a study of siplizumab effects on memory and regulatory T cells. Comments on this clone: What it binds is unknown.

CDR1 and CDR2 (germline): SGHDT, YYEEEE. Trimming stripped 3 bases from V and 4 bases from J, with 10 bases between. The CDR3 extends over 14 amino acids. Study-level results: Proliferating clones, CD4+ or CD8+, lacked an assignable naive or memory phenotype in roughly 75-96% of cases. Only a minor fraction of alloreactive clones mapped to unstimulated subsets.

Sequencing used immunoSEQ multiplex PCR; TCRdb keeps in-frame clones, though not all of them. The table has 85,000 to 90,000 clones, 80% to 90% seen once. Sequenced sample: CD4+ T cells sorted from blood. The J gene is TRBJ2-2, the V gene TRBV5-6; D is unresolved. The sequence came from a human donor in good health. The CDR3 bases are TGTGCCAGCAGCTCTGGCGGATTCACCGGGGAGCTGTTTTTT. The encoded protein is CASSSGGFTGELFF. Full variable domain (outside the CDR3, taken from reference TRBV5-6 and TRBJ2-2): DAGVTQSPTHLIKTRGQQVTLRCSPKSGHDTVSWYQQALGQGPQFIFQYYEEEERQRGNFPDRFSGHQFPNYSSELNVNALLLGDSALYLCASSSGGFTGELFFGEGSRLTVL.